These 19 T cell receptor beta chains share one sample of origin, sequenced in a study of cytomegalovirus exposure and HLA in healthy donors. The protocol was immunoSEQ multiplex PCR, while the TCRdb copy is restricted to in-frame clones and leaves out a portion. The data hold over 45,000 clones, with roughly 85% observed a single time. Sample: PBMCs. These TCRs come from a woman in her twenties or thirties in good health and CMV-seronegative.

In DNA form, the CDR3 reads TGTGCCAGCAGCTTAGTAGCAGGGGGCTTATGGGAGCAGTACTTC. As protein: CASSLVAGGLWEQYF. The genes are TRBV7-2 and TRBJ2-7; 8 nucleotides match TRBD1. Trimming removed 1 base from V and 7 bases from J; junction bases left unmatched: 9. CDR3 length: 15 amino acids. The germline CDR1 and CDR2 sequences are SGHTA and FQGNSA.

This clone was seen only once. Here the CDR3 DNA reads TGTGCCAGCAGCGTCCGGGACTTCCGCACAGATACGCAGTATTTT. It is translated as CASSVRDFRTDTQYF. J is TRBJ2-3 and V is TRBV9; tentatively, D is TRBD2 (6 bases). The CDR3 extends over 15 amino acids. Germline V gene data show CDR1 as SGDLS and CDR2 as YYNGEE. V shed 2 bases and J shed 1 base, with 11 bases lying between them.

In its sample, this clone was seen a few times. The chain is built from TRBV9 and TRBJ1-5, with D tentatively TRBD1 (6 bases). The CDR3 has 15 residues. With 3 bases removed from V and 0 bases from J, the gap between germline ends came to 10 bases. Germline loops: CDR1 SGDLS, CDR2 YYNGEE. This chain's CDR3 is CASSEGVNSNQPQHF. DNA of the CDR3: TGTGCCAGCAGCGAGGGGGTCAATAGCAATCAGCCCCAGCATTTT.

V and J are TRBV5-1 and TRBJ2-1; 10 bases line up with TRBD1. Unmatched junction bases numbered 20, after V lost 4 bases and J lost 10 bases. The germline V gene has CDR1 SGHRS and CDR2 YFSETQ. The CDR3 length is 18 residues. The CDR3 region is CASSRSTTGGRWYGEQFF. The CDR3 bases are TGCGCCAGCAGCCGTTCAACGACAGGGGGCCGGTGGTATGGGGAGCAGTTCTTC.

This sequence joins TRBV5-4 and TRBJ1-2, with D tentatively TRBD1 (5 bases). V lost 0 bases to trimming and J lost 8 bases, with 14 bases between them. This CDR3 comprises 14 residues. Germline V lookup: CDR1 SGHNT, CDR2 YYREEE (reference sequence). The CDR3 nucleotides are TGTGCCAGCAGCTTGGGGGGCCCGGGGGACGGCTACACCTTC. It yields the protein CASSLGGPGDGYTF.

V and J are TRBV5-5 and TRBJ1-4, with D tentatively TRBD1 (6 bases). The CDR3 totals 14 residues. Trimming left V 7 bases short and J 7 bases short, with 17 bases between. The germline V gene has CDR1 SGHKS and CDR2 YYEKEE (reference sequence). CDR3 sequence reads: CASASWDIGEKLFF. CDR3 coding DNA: TGTGCCAGCGCGTCCTGGGACATCGGTGAAAAACTGTTTTTT. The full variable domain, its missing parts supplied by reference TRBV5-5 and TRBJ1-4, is DAGVTQSPTHLIKTRGQQVTLRCSPISGHKSVSWYQQVLGQGPQFIFQYYEKEERGRGNFPDRFSARQFPNYSSELNVNALLLGDSALYLCASASWDIGEKLFFGSGTQLSVL.

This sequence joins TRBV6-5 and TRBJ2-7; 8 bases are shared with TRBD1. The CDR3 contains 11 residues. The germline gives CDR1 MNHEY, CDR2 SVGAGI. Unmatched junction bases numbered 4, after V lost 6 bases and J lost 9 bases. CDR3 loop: CASSGTGRQYF. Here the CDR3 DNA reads TGTGCCAGCAGCGGGACAGGCCGGCAGTACTTC.

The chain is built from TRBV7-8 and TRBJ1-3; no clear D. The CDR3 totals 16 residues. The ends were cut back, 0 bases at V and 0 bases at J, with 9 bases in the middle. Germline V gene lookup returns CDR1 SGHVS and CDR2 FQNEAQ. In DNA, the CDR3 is TGTGCCAGCAGCTTAGCGAAGCCTGTCTCTGGAAACACCATATATTTT. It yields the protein CASSLAKPVSGNTIYF. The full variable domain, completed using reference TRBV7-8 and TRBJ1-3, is GAGVSQSPRYKVAKRGQDVALRCDPISGHVSLFWYQQALGQGPEFLTYFQNEAQLDKSGLPSDRFFAERPEGSVSTLKIQRTQQEDSAVYLCASSLAKPVSGNTIYFGEGSWLTVV.

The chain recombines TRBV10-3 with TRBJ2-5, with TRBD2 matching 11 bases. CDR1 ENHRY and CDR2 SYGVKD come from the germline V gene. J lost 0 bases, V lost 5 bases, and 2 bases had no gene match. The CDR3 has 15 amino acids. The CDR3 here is CAISKGLADQETQYF. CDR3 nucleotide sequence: TGTGCCATCAGTAAGGGACTAGCGGACCAAGAGACCCAGTACTTC.

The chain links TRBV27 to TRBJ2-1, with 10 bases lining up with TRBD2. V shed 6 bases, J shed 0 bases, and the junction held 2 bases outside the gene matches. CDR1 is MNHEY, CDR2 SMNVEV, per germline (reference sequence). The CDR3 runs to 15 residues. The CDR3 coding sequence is TGTGCCAGCAGAAGACTAGCGGGCTCCTACAATGAGCAGTTCTTC. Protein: CASRRLAGSYNEQFF.

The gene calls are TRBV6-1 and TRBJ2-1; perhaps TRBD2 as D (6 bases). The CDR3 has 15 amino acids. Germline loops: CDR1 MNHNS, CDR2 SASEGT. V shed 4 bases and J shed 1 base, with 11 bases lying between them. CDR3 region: CASSAREPSYNEQFF. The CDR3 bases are TGTGCCAGCAGTGCACGGGAGCCATCCTACAATGAGCAGTTCTTC.

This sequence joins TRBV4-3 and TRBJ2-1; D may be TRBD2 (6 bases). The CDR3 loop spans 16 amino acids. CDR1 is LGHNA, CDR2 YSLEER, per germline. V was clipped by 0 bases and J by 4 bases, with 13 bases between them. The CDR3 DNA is TGCGCCAGCAGCCAAGACGGGGGTAGCGGATACAATGAGCAGTTCTTC. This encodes CASSQDGGSGYNEQFF.

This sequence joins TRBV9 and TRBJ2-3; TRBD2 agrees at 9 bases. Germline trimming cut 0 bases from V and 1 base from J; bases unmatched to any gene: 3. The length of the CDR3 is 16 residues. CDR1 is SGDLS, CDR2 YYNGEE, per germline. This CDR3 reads CASSVVGGGGTDTQYF. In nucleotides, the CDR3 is TGTGCCAGCAGCGTAGTCGGCGGGGGGGGCACAGATACGCAGTATTTT.

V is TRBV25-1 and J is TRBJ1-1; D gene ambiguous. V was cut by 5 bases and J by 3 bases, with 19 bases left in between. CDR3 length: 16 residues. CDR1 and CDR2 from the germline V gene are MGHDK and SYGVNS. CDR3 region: CASSLTLKGGYTEAFF. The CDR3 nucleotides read TGTGCCAGCAGTCTGACACTCAAGGGAGGGTACACTGAAGCTTTCTTT.

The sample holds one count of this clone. In DNA form, the CDR3 reads TGTGCCAGCAGGCCCGCTTGGGGGGGGAAAGGCAATGAGCAGTTCTTC. It translates to CASRPAWGGKGNEQFF. The chain combines TRBV2 with TRBJ2-1, with 7 bases aligning to TRBD2. Per the germline V gene, CDR1 is SNHLY and CDR2 is FYNNEI. V lost 6 bases, J lost 6 bases, and 14 bases stayed unmatched. The CDR3 length is 16 residues. Full variable domain (missing parts from reference TRBV2 and TRBJ2-1): EPEVTQTPSHQVTQMGQEVILRCVPISNHLYFYWYRQILGQKVEFLVSFYNNEISEKSEIFDDQFSVERPDGSNFTLKIRSTKLEDSAMYFCASRPAWGGKGNEQFFGPGTRLTVL.

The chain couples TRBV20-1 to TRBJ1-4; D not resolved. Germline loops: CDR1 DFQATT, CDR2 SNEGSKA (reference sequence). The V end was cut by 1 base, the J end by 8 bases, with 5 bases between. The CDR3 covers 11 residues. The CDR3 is CSARVAEKLFF. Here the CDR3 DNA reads TGCAGTGCTAGAGTCGCGGAAAAACTGTTTTTT.

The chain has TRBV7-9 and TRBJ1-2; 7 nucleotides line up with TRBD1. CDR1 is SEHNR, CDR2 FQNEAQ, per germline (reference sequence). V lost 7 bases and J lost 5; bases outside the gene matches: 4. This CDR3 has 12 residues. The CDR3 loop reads CASTDRDYGYTF. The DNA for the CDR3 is TGTGCCAGCACCGACAGGGATTATGGCTACACCTTC.

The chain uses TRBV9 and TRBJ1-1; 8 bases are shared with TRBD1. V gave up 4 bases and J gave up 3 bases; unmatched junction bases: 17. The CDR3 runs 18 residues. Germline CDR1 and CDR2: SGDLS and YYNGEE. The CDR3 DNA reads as TGTGCCAGCAGCCCAAGAGGGACAGGAAGGGTCGGGGACACTGAAGCTTTCTTT. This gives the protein CASSPRGTGRVGDTEAFF. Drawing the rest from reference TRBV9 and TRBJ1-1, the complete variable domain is DSGVTQTPKHLITATGQRVTLRCSPRSGDLSVYWYQQSLDQGLQFLIQYYNGEERAKGNILERFSAQQFPDLHSELNLSSLELGDSALYFCASSPRGTGRVGDTEAFFGQGTRLTVV.

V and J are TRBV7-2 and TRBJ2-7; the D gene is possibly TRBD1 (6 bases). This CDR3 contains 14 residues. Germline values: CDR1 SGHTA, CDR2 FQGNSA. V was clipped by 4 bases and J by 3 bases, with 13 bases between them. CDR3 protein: CASSSNRAGYEQYF. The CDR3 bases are TGTGCCAGCAGCTCGAACAGGGCGGGCTACGAGCAGTACTTC.